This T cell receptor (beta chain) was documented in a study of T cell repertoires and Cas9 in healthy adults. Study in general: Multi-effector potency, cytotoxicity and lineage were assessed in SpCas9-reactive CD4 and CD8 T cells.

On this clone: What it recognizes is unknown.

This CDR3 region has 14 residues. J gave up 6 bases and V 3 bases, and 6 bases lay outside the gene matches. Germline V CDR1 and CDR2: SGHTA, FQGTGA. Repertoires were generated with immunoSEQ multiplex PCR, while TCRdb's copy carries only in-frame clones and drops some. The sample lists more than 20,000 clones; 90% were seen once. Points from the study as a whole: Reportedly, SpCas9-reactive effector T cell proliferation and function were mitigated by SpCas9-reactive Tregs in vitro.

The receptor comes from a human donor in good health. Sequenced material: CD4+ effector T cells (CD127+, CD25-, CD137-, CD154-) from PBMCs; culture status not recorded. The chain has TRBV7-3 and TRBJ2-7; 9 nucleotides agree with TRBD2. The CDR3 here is CASSLLAGTGEQYF. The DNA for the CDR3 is TGTGCCAGCAGCTTGCTAGCGGGGACGGGCGAGCAGTACTTC.